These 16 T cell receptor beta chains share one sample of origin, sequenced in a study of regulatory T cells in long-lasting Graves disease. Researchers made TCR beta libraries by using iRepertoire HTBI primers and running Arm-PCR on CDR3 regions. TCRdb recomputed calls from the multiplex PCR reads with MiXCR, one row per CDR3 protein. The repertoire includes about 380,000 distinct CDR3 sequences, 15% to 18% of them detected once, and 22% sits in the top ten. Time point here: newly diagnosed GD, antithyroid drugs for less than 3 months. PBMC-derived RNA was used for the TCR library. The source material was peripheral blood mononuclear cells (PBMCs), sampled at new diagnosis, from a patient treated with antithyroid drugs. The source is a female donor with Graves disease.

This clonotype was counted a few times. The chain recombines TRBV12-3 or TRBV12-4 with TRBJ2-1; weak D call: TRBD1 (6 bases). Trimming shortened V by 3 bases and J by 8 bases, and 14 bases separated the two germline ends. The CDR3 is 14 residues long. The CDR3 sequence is CASSFKGVSHEQFF. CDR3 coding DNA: TGTGCCAGCAGTTTTAAGGGGGTGTCCCATGAGCAGTTCTTC.

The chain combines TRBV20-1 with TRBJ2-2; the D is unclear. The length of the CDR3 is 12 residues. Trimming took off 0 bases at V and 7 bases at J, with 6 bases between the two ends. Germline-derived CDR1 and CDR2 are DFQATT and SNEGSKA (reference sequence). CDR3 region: CSARDWDGELFF. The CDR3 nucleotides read TGCAGTGCTAGAGACTGGGACGGGGAGCTGTTTTTT.

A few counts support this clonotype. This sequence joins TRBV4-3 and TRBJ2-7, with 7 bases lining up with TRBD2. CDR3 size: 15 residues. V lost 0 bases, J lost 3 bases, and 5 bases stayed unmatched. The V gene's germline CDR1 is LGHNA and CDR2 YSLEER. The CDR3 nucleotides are TGCGCCAGCAGCCAAGAGAGGGCTAGCGGCTACGAGCAGTACTTC. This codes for CASSQERASGYEQYF.

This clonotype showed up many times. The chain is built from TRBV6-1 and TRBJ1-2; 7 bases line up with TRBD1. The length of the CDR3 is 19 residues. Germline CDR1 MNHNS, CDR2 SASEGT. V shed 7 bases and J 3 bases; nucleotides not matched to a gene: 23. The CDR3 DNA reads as TGTGCCAGCACGAAGTGGGCGACAGGGCAGCGGAGGATAGACTATGGCTACACCTTC. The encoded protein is CASTKWATGQRRIDYGYTF.

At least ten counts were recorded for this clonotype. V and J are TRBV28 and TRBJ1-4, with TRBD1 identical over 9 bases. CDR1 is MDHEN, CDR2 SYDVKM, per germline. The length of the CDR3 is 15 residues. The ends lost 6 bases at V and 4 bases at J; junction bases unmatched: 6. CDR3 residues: CASRPPTGGNEKLFF. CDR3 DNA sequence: TGTGCCAGCAGACCTCCGACAGGGGGTAATGAAAAACTGTTTTTT.

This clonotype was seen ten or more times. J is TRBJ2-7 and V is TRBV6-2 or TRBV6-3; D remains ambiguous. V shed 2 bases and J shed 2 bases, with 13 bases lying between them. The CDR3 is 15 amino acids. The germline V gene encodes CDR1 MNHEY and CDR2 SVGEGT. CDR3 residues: CASSYEVGHTYEQYF. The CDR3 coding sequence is TGTGCCAGCAGTTACGAAGTGGGTCACACCTACGAGCAGTACTTC.

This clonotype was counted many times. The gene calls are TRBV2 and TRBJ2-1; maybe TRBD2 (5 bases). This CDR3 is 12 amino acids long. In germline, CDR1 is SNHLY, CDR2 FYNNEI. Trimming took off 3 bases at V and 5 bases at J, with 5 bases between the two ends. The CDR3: CASSDGDNEQFF. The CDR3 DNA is TGTGCCAGCAGTGACGGGGACAATGAGCAGTTCTTC.

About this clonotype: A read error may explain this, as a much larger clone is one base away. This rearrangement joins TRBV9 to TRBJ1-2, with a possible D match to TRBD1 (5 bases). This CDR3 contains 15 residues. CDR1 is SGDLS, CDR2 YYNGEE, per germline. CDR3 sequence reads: CASGVGTANNYGYTF. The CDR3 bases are TGTGCCAGCGGCGTAGGGACGGCAAATAACTATGGCTACACCTTC.

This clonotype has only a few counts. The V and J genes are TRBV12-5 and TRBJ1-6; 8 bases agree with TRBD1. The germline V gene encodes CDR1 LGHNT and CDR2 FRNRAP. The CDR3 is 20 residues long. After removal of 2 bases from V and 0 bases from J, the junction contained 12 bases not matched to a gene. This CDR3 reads CASGLRSGTGLSSYNSPLHF. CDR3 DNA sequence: TGTGCTAGTGGTTTGAGGTCCGGGACAGGCCTCAGCTCCTATAATTCACCCCTCCACTTT. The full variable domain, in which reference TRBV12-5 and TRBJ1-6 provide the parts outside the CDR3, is DARVTQTPRHKVTEMGQEVTMRCQPILGHNTVFWYRQTMMQGLELLAYFRNRAPLDDSGMPKDRFSAEMPDATLATLKIQPSEPRDSAVYFCASGLRSGTGLSSYNSPLHFGNGTRLTVT.

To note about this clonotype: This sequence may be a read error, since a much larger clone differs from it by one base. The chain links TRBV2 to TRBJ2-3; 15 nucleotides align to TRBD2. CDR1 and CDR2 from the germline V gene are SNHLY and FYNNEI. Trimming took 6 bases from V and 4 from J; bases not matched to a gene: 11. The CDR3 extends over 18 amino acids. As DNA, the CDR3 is TGTGCCAGCAGCCCCGGACTAGCGGGAGGGCTTAGCGCAGATACGCAGTATTTT. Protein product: CASSPGLAGGLSADTQYF.

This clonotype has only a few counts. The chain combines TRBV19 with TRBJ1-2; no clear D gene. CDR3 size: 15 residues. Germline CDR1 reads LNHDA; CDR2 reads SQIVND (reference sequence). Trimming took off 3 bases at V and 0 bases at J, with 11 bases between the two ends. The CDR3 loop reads CASSIPGRANYGYTF. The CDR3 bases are TGTGCCAGTAGTATCCCGGGCCGAGCTAACTATGGCTACACCTTC.

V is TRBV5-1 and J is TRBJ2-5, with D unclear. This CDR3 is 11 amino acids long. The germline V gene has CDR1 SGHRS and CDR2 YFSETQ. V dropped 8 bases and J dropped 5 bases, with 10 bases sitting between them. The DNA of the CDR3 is TGCGCCAGTTTGGCCCGGGAGACCCAGTACTTC. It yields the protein CASLARETQYF.

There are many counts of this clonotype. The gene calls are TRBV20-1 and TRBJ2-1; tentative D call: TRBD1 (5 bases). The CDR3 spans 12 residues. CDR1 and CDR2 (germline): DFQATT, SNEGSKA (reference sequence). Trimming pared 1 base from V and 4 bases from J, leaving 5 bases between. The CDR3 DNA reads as TGCAGTGCTAGAGGACAGTACAATGAGCAGTTCTTC. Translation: CSARGQYNEQFF.

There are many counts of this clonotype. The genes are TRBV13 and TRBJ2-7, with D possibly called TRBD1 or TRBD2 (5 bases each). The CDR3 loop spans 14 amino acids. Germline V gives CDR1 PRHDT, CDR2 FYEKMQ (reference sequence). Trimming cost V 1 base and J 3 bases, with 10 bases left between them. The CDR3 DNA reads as TGTGCCAGCAGCTTAGTTGGGGGAAGCTACGAGCAGTACTTC. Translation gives CASSLVGGSYEQYF. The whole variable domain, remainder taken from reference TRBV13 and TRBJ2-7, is AAGVIQSPRHLIKEKRETATLKCYPIPRHDTVYWYQQGPGQDPQFLISFYEKMQSDKGSIPDRFSAQQFSDYHSELNMSSLELGDSALYFCASSLVGGSYEQYFGPGTRLTVT.

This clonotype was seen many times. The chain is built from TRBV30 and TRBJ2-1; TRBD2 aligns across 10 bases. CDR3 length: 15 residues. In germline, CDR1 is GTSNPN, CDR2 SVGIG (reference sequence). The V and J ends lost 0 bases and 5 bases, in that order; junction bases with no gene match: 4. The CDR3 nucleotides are TGTGCCTGGAGTGTAGCCCTAGCGGGGGACAATGAGCAGTTCTTC. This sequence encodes CAWSVALAGDNEQFF.

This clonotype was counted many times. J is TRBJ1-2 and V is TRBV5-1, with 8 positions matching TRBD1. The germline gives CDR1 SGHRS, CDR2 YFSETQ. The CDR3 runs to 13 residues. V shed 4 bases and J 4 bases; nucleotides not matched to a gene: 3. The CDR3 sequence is CASSAGGIYGYTF. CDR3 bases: TGCGCCAGCAGCGCAGGGGGCATCTATGGCTACACCTTC.